This T cell receptor beta chain was profiled in a study of control samples from healthy donors and cancer patients. Clones were read by immunoSEQ multiplex PCR, and TCRdb kept only the in-frame ones, dropping some. The sample carries tens of thousands of clones, roughly 92% recorded once. From germline, CDR1 is SGHAT and CDR2 FQNNGV. This CDR3 is 14 amino acids long. Deletions cut 1 base from V and 2 bases from J, with 9 bases between. The V gene is TRBV11-2, the J gene TRBJ2-7; D unclear. The origin of this receptor is a man aged 25-40 years in good health. Sequencing used blood. The CDR3 DNA follows: TGTGCCAGCAGCTTAGGGACCCCAACCTACGAGCAGTACTTC. Amino acids: CASSLGTPTYEQYF.